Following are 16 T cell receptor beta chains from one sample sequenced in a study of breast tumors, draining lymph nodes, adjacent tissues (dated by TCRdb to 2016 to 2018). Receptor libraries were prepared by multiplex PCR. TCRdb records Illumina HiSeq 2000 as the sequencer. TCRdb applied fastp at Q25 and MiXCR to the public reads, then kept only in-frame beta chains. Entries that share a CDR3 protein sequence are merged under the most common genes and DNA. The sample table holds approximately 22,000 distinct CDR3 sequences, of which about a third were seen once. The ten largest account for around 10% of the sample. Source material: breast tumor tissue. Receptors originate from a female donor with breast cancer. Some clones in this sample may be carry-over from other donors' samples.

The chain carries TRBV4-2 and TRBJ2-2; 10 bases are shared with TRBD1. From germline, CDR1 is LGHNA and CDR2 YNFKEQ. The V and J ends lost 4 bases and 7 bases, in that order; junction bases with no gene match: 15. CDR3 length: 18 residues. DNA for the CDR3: TGTGCCAGCAGCCCCCACGACAGGGGGCTAGGGACGGACGGGGAGCTGTTTTTT. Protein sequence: CASSPHDRGLGTDGELFF.

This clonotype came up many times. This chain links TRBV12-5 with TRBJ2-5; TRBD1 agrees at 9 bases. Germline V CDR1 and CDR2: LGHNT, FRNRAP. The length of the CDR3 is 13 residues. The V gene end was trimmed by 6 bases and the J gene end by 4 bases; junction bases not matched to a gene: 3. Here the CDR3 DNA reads TGTGCTAGTGGCACGGACAGGGGAGAGACCCAGTACTTC. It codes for CASGTDRGETQYF.

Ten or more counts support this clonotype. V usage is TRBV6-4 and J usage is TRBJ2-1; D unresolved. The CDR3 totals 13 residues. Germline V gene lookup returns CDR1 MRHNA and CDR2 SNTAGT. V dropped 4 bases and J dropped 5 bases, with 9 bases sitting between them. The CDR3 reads CASSVRADNEQFF. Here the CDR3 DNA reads TGTGCCAGCAGTGTAAGGGCCGACAATGAGCAGTTCTTC.

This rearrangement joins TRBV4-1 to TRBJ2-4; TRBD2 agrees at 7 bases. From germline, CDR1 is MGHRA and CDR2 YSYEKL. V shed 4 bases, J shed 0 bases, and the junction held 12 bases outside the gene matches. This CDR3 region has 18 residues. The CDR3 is CASSLGGRILEAKNIQYF. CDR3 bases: TGCGCCAGCAGCCTCGGGGGGAGGATTCTTGAAGCCAAAAACATTCAGTACTTC.

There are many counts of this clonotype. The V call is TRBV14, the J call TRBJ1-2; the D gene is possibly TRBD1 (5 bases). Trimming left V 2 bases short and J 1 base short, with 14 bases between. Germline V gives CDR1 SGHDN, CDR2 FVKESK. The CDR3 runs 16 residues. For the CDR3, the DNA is TGTGCCAGCAGCCAATCGAGGACAAGGGGTAACTATGGCTACACCTTC. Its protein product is CASSQSRTRGNYGYTF.

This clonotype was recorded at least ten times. The DNA of the CDR3 is TGCAGCGTTGATTCAGGGAGCGGGTCTGGAAACACCATATATTTT. Its translation: CSVDSGSGSGNTIYF. The rearrangement uses TRBV29-1 and TRBJ1-3; a weak D match, TRBD1 (5 bases). This CDR3 is built from 15 residues. Between the trimmed V and J ends, which lost 3 bases and 1 base, there was a span of 13 bases. Germline assignment: CDR1 SQVTM and CDR2 ANQGSEA.

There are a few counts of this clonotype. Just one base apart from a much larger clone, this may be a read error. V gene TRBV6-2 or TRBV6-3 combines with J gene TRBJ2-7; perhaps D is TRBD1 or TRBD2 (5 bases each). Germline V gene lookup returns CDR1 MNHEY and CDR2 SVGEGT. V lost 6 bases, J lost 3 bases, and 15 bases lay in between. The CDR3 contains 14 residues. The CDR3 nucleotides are TGTGCCAGCAGAGACCGGGACGGCGTCTACGAGCAGTACTTC. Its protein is CASRDRDGVYEQYF.

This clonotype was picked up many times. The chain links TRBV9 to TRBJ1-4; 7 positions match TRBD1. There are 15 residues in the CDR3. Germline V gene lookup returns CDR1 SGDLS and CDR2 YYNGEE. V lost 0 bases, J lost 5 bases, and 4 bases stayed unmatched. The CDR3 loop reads CASSVEGGLNEKLFF. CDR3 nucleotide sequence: TGTGCCAGCAGCGTAGAAGGGGGCCTCAATGAAAAACTGTTTTTT.

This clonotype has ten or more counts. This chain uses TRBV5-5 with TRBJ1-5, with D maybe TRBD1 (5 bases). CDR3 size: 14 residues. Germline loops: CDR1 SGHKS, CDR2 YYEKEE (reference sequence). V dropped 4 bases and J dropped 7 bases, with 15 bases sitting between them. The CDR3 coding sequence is TGTGCCAGCAGCCCCGGGCGGGGCGGACAGCCCCAGCATTTT. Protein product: CASSPGRGGQPQHF.

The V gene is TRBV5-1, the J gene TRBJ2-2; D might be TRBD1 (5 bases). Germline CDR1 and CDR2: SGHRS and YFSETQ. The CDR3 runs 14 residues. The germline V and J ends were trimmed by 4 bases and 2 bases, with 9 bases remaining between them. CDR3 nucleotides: TGCGCCAGCAGCCCGACAGCCAACACCGGGGAGCTGTTTTTT. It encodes CASSPTANTGELFF.

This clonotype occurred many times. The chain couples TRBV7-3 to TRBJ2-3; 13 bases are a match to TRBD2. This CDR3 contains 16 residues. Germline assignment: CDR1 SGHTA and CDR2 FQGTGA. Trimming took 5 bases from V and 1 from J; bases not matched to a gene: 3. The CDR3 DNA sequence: TGTGCCAGCAGCCGAGGACTAGCGGGAGGCACAGATACGCAGTATTTT. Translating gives CASSRGLAGGTDTQYF.

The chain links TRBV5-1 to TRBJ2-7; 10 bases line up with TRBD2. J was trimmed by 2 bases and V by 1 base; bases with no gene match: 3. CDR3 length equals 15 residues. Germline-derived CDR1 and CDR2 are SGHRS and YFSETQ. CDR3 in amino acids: CASSLWSGGAYEQYF. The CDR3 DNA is TGCGCCAGCAGCTTGTGGAGCGGGGGGGCCTACGAGCAGTACTTC.

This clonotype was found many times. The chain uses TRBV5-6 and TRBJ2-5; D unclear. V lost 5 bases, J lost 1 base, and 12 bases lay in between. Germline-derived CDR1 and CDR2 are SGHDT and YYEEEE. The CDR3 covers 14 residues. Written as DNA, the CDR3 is TGTGCCAGCAGTCTGACCGGACCCCAAGAGACCCAGTACTTC. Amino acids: CASSLTGPQETQYF. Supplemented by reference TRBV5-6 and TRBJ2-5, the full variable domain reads DAGVTQSPTHLIKTRGQQVTLRCSPKSGHDTVSWYQQALGQGPQFIFQYYEEEERQRGNFPDRFSGHQFPNYSSELNVNALLLGDSALYLCASSLTGPQETQYFGPGTRLLVL.

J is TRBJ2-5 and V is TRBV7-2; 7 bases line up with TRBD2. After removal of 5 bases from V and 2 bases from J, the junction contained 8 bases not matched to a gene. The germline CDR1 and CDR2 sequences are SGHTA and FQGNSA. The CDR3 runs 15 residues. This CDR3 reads CASSPGRAEQETQYF. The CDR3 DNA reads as TGTGCCAGCAGCCCAGGGAGGGCGGAACAAGAGACCCAGTACTTC.

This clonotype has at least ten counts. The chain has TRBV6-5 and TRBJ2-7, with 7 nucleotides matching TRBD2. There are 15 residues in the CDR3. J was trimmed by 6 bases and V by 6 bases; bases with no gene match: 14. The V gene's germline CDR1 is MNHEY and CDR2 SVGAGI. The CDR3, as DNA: TGTGCCAGCAGCCCCTATGGCGGGGTAGCGGGCGAGCAGTACTTC. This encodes CASSPYGGVAGEQYF.

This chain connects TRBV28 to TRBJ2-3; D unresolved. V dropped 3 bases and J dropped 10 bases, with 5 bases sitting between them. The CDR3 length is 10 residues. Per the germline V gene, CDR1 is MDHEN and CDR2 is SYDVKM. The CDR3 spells CASSFKPQYF. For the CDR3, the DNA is TGTGCCAGCAGTTTTAAGCCGCAGTATTTT. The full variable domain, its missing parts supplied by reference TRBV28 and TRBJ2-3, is DVKVTQSSRYLVKRTGEKVFLECVQDMDHENMFWYRQDPGLGLRLIYFSYDVKMKEKGDIPEGYSVSREKKERFSLILESASTNQTSMYLCASSFKPQYFGPGTRLTVL.